These T cell receptor beta chains were read from a single sample in a study of blood T cell repertoires in COVID-19. The method was immunoSEQ multiplex PCR; TCRdb's version includes in-frame clones alone and lacks a portion of them. The sample records about 36,000 clones, 78% being singletons. Material: peripheral blood. The source of these receptors is a man in his 60s with acute or convalescent COVID-19. Each CDR3 is given with its conserved first and last residue. Each record gives: J gene, V gene, clone size, D gene, CDR3 DNA, CDR3 protein. A D gene is named only where the DNA matches it firmly. Rows give clone size only sometimes, using once, few, many, or a class for an expanded clone.

J gene: TRBJ2-7
V gene: TRBV6-5
clone size: NA
D gene: NA
CDR3 DNA: TGTGCCAGCAGTCGGACGGGAGAGTACGAGCAGTACTTC
CDR3 protein: CASSRTGEYEQYF

J gene: TRBJ1-4
V gene: TRBV10-1
clone size: NA
D gene: TRBD1
CDR3 DNA: TGCGCCAGCAGTGTGAAGGGGGCAGAAAAACTGTTTTTT
CDR3 protein: CASSVKGAEKLFF

J gene: TRBJ2-5
V gene: TRBV19
clone size: NA
D gene: TRBD2
CDR3 DNA: TGTGCCACCGGGAGGGGGGAGACCCAGTACTTC
CDR3 protein: CATGRGETQYF

J gene: TRBJ1-1
V gene: TRBV4-2
clone size: NA
D gene: NA
CDR3 DNA: TGTGCCAGCAGCCAAGATCAAGGGGCTGGTGAAGCTTTCTTT
CDR3 protein: CASSQDQGAGEAFF

J gene: TRBJ2-2
V gene: TRBV9
clone size: NA
D gene: NA
CDR3 DNA: TGTGCCAGCAGCCCCCGACAAGCCGGGGAGCTGTTTTTT
CDR3 protein: CASSPRQAGELFF

J gene: TRBJ1-1
V gene: TRBV28
clone size: NA
D gene: NA
CDR3 DNA: TGTGCCAGCACCCGCACAGGGAACACTGAAGCTTTCTTT
CDR3 protein: CASTRTGNTEAFF

J gene: TRBJ2-5
V gene: TRBV2
clone size: NA
D gene: TRBD1
CDR3 DNA: TGTGCCAGCAGTGAAACAGGGGTCAAAGAGACCCAGTACTTC
CDR3 protein: CASSETGVKETQYF

J gene: TRBJ1-6
V gene: TRBV3-1/TRBV3-2
clone size: few
D gene: NA
CDR3 DNA: TGTGCCAGCAGCCAAACAGGGAATGCTTCACCCCTCCACTTT
CDR3 protein: CASSQTGNASPLHF

J gene: TRBJ1-1
V gene: TRBV11-2
clone size: NA
D gene: NA
CDR3 DNA: TGTGCCAGCAGCAGGGGGATGAACACTGAAGCTTTCTTT
CDR3 protein: CASSRGMNTEAFF

J gene: TRBJ2-1
V gene: TRBV7-9
clone size: NA
D gene: NA
CDR3 DNA: TGTGCCAGCAGCTCGACAGGTACTTCCTACAATGAGCAGTTCTTC
CDR3 protein: CASSSTGTSYNEQFF

J gene: TRBJ1-1
V gene: TRBV5-1
clone size: NA
D gene: NA
CDR3 DNA: TGCGCCAGCAGCCGAACCACGGGAGGGACTGAAGCTTTCTTT
CDR3 protein: CASSRTTGGTEAFF

J gene: TRBJ2-7
V gene: TRBV4-2
clone size: NA
D gene: TRBD2
CDR3 DNA: TGTGCCAGCAGCTCCCAGCGGGAGTCGCTCTACGAGCAGTACTTC
CDR3 protein: CASSSQRESLYEQYF

J gene: TRBJ2-1
V gene: TRBV19
clone size: NA
D gene: TRBD1
CDR3 DNA: TGTGCCAGTAGTCTCCGGGACAGGGTTGAGGAGCAGTTCTTC
CDR3 protein: CASSLRDRVEEQFF

J gene: TRBJ1-2
V gene: TRBV11-3
clone size: NA
D gene: TRBD1
CDR3 DNA: TGTGCCAGCAGCCCCCGACAGGGGGGCTACACCTTC
CDR3 protein: CASSPRQGGYTF

J gene: TRBJ2-2
V gene: TRBV18
clone size: NA
D gene: TRBD1
CDR3 DNA: TGTGCCAGCTCACGACAGGGGGCGAGAACCGGGGAGCTGTTTTTT
CDR3 protein: CASSRQGARTGELFF

J gene: TRBJ2-7
V gene: TRBV11-3
clone size: few
D gene: TRBD1
CDR3 DNA: TGTGCCAGCAGAGCCGGGACAGGGGGCAGATTCGAGCAGTACTTC
CDR3 protein: CASRAGTGGRFEQYF